The source of this T cell receptor beta chain is a study of response to subunit inactivated influenza vaccine. This clonotype was detected many times. The CDR3 consists of 15 residues. In germline, CDR1 is LGHDT, CDR2 YNNKEL (reference sequence). V lost 1 base and J lost 0, with 10 bases in between. TCRdb fed the RT-PCR reads into MiXCR, producing one record per CDR3 protein. The table includes about 500,000 distinct CDR3 sequences, more than 15% detected once. The sample consisted of CD4+ T cells sorted from PBMCs, taken around 25 months after vaccination. V gene TRBV3-1 combines with J gene TRBJ2-7; D gene unclear. The sequence derives from a man between 50 and 69 years old who received an inactivated influenza vaccine. The CDR3 DNA sequence: TGTGCCAGCAGCCAAGCGTCGGCATCCTCCTACGAGCAGTACTTC. Amino acid sequence: CASSQASASSYEQYF.